This TCR beta chain was found in a study of monozygotic twins with inflammatory bowel disease (dated by TCRdb to about 2019). General notes on the study: A total of approximately 30 monozygotic twin pairs were included in the full study, comprising nine German pairs (four IBD-concordant, five IBD-discordant) and 19 IBD-discordant Danish pairs. Each individual had, on average, about 151 000 unique TCRalpha sequences and 181 000 unique TCRbeta sequences available for analysis. Within discordant pairs, disease-associated traits were sought mainly by comparing IBD patients with their genetically identical healthy co-twins.

About this clonotype: Its cognate antigen has yet to be identified.

The CDR3 goes from the cysteine to the phenylalanine over 11 residues. The nucleotide record is missing. The germline V gene (reference sequence) specifies GTSNPN as CDR1 and SVGIG as CDR2. A roughly 2.7 ml peripheral blood sample was drawn into PAXgene tubes per donor and stored at -80°C. Total RNA was isolated from whole blood with the PAXgene blood miRNA kit on an automated QIAcube, without T cell sorting. Peripheral blood from monozygotic twin pairs who were concordant or discordant for inflammatory bowel disease underwent deep TCRalpha and TCRbeta repertoire profiling using unique molecular barcoding. Smoking habits were recorded for all twin pairs, and individuals were classified as current, former or never smokers. The library was obtained by 5' RACE. The input for every TCR library was roughly 3,200 ng of total RNA. For each sample, cDNA synthesis with SMARTScribe reverse transcriptase was split into eight separate reactions. During cDNA synthesis, template switching was used to introduce unique molecular identifiers that contained a 6-nucleotide sample barcode. Two nested PCRs of around 15 and 10 cycles amplified the TCRalpha and TCRbeta cDNA, and bead purification followed each PCR. Before amplification, the cDNA was treated with uracil DNA-glycosylase and purified using the QIAquick PCR purification kit. The second PCR was the step at which Illumina TruSeq-compatible adapters and sample-specific barcodes were added. TapeStation and Qubit were used to check library quality and concentration, and 5 to 5.5 ng of each library was pooled. Sequencing of the pooled libraries was done on an Illumina HiSeq2500 single-index Rapid Run using custom sequencing primers and 2 x 100 bp reads. The paper's data handling went like this. MiGEC version 1.2.6 was used for UMI-based consensus assembly to correct PCR and sequencing errors. V(D)J alignment, clonotype assembly and CDR3 extraction were performed with MiXCR version 2.1.1. Gene usage, clonotype sharing and MAIT/NKT TCR abundance were normalised by analysing the top 1000, 10 000 and 20 000 clonotypes per sample. After downsampling to 27 000 UMIs, diversity was calculated as the inverse Simpson index using the vegan R package. Paired Mann-Whitney U tests were applied to discordant twin pairs, and Benjamini-Hochberg correction was used for multiple testing. After reprocessing by TCRdb, each CDR3 protein sequence is one entry, and no DNA is given. These V and J calls rely on TCRdb rather than the paper's analysis. The table for this sample lists 310,000 or so distinct CDR3 sequences. 2% to 2.5% of the sample goes to the ten largest clones.

Beyond this particular receptor, the publication reports: Differing immunosuppressive treatments among patients may have added background noise and inter-individual variability to the repertoires. The results gave no support for a single strong signal or clonotype linked to IBD. The analysis was unable to tell apart different T cell subtypes. A decrease in TCRbeta repertoire diversity, as measured by inverse Simpson index, was observed in IBD patients compared with their healthy co-twins. No difference in repertoire similarity was observed between concordant and discordant twins, possibly owing to limited statistical power. Compared with healthy twins, IBD patients had fewer clonotypes in common with other individuals, a difference most pronounced in patients showing signs of disease activity.

The sequence is built from TRBV30 and TRBJ1-3. The clonotype was recovered from a human donor with ulcerative colitis or Crohn's disease, or a healthy co-twin of an affected twin (not recorded which). The sequencing sample was made of blood. The CDR3 here reads CAWTPGNTIYF.